This record concerns one TCR beta chain sequence. Authors' analysis steps: Amplifying reference gene primers gave estimates of nucleated cell counts. Assay used: immunoSEQ multiplex PCR; TCRdb lists only in-frame clones, some missing. V and J calls and clone size come straight from that table; D and trimming were deduced from the DNA. Of about 160,000 clones listed, around four fifths are singletons. This entry comes from a study of blood T cell repertoires in COVID-19. The overall study: Researchers got acute and convalescent COVID-19 samples from the United States, Italy and Spain. Nucleic acid was either cDNA or gDNA, and it came from T cells, B-cell-depleted T cells, or PBMCs.

Input material: peripheral blood. The sequence was collected from a man between 65 and 85 years old with acute or convalescent COVID-19.

The CDR3 sequence is CASSTGQVLAKNIQYF. The CDR3 bases are TGCGCCAGCAGCACGGGACAGGTCCTAGCCAAAAACATTCAGTACTTC. The chain combines TRBV5-1 with TRBJ2-4; 8 nucleotides line up with TRBD1. Trimming removed 4 bases from V and 0 bases from J; junction bases left unmatched: 6. Per the germline V gene, CDR1 is SGHRS and CDR2 is YFSETQ. This CDR3 is 16 amino acids long.